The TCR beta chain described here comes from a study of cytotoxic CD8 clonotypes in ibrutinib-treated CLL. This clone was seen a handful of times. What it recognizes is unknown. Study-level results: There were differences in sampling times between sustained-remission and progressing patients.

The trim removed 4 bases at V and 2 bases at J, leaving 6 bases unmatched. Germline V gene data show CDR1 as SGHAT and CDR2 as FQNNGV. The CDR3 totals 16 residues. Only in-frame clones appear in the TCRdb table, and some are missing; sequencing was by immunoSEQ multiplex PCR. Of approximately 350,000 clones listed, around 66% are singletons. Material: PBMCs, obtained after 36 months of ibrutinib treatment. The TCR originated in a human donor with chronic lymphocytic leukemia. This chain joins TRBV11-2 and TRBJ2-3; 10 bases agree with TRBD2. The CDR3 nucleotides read TGTGCCAGCAGCTACCCAAGCGGGGGGGTCACAGATACGCAGTATTTT. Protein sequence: CASSYPSGGVTDTQYF.